Below are 30 T cell receptor beta chains sequenced from a single sample in a study of blood T cells in healthy people across ages. A second PCR, run for roughly 7 to 12 cycles, used a sample-barcoded 5' primer plus a J-beta primer mix. TCRdb used MiXCR to reprocess the 5' RACE reads, holding one entry per CDR3 protein. The table records about a million distinct CDR3 sequences, more than 30% of them present only once. What was sequenced was blood. Receptor source: a man aged 18 to 30 in good health.

In regard to this clonotype: A read error may produce the germline difference seen at one junction end. The CDR3: CATGRELQGKKNTEAFF. DNA for the CDR3: TGTGCCACCGGCAGAGAACTACAGGGAAAGAAGAACACTGAAGCTTTCTTT. V and J are TRBV15 and TRBJ1-1; the D gene is possibly TRBD1 (6 bases). The V gene's germline CDR1 is LNHNV and CDR2 YYDKDF (reference sequence). CDR3 length: 17 amino acids.

The V call is TRBV7-2, the J call TRBJ2-1, with TRBD2 matching 9 bases. Unmatched junction bases numbered 6, after V lost 4 bases and J lost 8 bases. The germline V gene encodes CDR1 SGHTA and CDR2 FQGNSA. This CDR3 is built from 14 residues. In DNA form, the CDR3 reads TGTGCCAGCAGCTATAGCGGGGGTACGGATGAGCAGTTCTTC. This sequence encodes CASSYSGGTDEQFF. The variable domain in full, completed from reference TRBV7-2 and TRBJ2-1, reads GAGVSQSPSNKVTEKGKDVELRCDPISGHTALYWYRQSLGQGLEFLIYFQGNSAPDKSGLPSDRFSAERTGGSVSTLTIQRTQQEDSAVYLCASSYSGGTDEQFFGPGTRLTVL.

V is TRBV13 and J is TRBJ1-6; D is ambiguous. Germline V gene lookup returns CDR1 PRHDT and CDR2 FYEKMQ (reference sequence). This CDR3 spans 15 amino acids. With 0 bases removed from V and 7 bases from J, the gap between germline ends came to 10 bases. The CDR3 reads CASSLGGRVNSPLHF. CDR3 bases: TGTGCCAGCAGCTTAGGGGGCAGAGTAAATTCACCCCTCCACTTT.

The chain carries TRBV20-1 and TRBJ2-3; 14 bases line up with TRBD2. The germline V gene encodes CDR1 DFQATT and CDR2 SNEGSKA (reference sequence). The CDR3 is made up of 17 amino acids. Losses at the gene ends were 0 bases for V and 1 base for J; bases not matched to a gene: 3. The CDR3 here is CSAREVGLAGGTDTQYF. The CDR3 region has the DNA TGCAGTGCTAGAGAGGTGGGACTAGCGGGAGGCACAGATACGCAGTATTTT.

This chain connects TRBV3-1 to TRBJ1-1; D call uncertain. With 3 bases removed from V and 0 bases from J, the gap between germline ends came to 20 bases. Germline CDR1 reads LGHDT; CDR2 reads YNNKEL (reference sequence). The CDR3 length is 18 residues. The CDR3 loop is CASSHFSEGGSMNTEAFF. As DNA, the CDR3 is TGTGCCAGCAGCCACTTTTCCGAGGGCGGGTCCATGAACACTGAAGCTTTCTTT. Full variable domain (rest looked up from reference TRBV3-1 and TRBJ1-1): DTAVSQTPKYLVTQMGNDKSIKCEQNLGHDTMYWYKQDSKKFLKIMFSYNNKELIINETVPNRFSPKSPDKAHLNLHINSLELGDSAVYFCASSHFSEGGSMNTEAFFGQGTRLTVV.

This clonotype occurred many times. The V gene is TRBV5-1, the J gene TRBJ2-1; no reliable D call. Germline-derived CDR1 and CDR2 are SGHRS and YFSETQ. V lost 0 bases to trimming and J lost 6 bases, with 13 bases between them. The CDR3 consists of 15 residues. The CDR3 protein is CASSLAGAMANEQFF. The CDR3 DNA reads as TGCGCCAGCAGCTTGGCAGGAGCTATGGCCAATGAGCAGTTCTTC.

Only a few counts were recorded for this clonotype. This chain links TRBV12-3 or TRBV12-4 with TRBJ2-3, with D perhaps TRBD2 (6 bases). V was clipped by 5 bases and J by 5 bases, with 17 bases between them. This CDR3 contains 15 residues. The CDR3 loop is CASSPSGLPQDTQYF. The CDR3, as DNA: TGTGCCAGCAGTCCCTCGGGACTTCCGCAAGATACGCAGTATTTT.

V and J are TRBV3-1 and TRBJ1-1; D not resolved. The V gene's germline CDR1 is LGHDT and CDR2 YNNKEL (reference sequence). The CDR3 sequence is 16 residues long. Trimming removed 3 bases at V and 7 bases at J, with 21 bases between. CDR3 protein: CASSHDYGSGNYEAFF. The CDR3 DNA reads as TGTGCCAGCAGCCACGATTATGGTTCCGGAAATTATGAAGCTTTCTTT. Full variable domain (remainder filled in from reference TRBV3-1 and TRBJ1-1): DTAVSQTPKYLVTQMGNDKSIKCEQNLGHDTMYWYKQDSKKFLKIMFSYNNKELIINETVPNRFSPKSPDKAHLNLHINSLELGDSAVYFCASSHDYGSGNYEAFFGQGTRLTVV.

This chain connects TRBV20-1 to TRBJ2-1; the D is unclear. The CDR3 is made up of 12 amino acids. CDR1 DFQATT and CDR2 SNEGSKA come from the germline V gene (reference sequence). V shed 5 bases and J shed 6 bases, with 11 bases lying between them. In DNA, the CDR3 is TGCAGTGCTGACCGCCTGGGCAATGAGCAGTTCTTC. It yields the protein CSADRLGNEQFF.

This clonotype was recorded a few times. The chain recombines TRBV20-1 with TRBJ2-1; no reliable D call. From germline, CDR1 is DFQATT and CDR2 SNEGSKA (reference sequence). V lost 3 bases and J 0 bases, leaving 18 bases between the germline ends. The CDR3 covers 17 residues. CDR3 DNA: TGCAGTGCTAGGCCACGAAGATGGTCGAGCTCCTACAATGAGCAGTTCTTC. Translating gives CSARPRRWSSSYNEQFF.

The chain employs TRBV7-2 and TRBJ2-3; 11 nucleotides line up with TRBD2. Germline values: CDR1 SGHTA, CDR2 FQGNSA. The V and J ends lost 6 bases and 1 base, in that order; junction bases with no gene match: 6. The CDR3 spans 16 residues. CDR3 amino acids: CASSHKLAGGTDTQYF. CDR3 DNA: TGTGCCAGCAGTCATAAACTAGCGGGGGGCACAGATACGCAGTATTTT.

The chain carries TRBV7-9 and TRBJ1-1; D call uncertain. Germline V lookup: CDR1 SEHNR, CDR2 FQNEAQ (reference sequence). V was trimmed by 4 bases and J by 3 bases, leaving 15 bases between them. The CDR3 is 15 residues long. This CDR3 is CASSSSGGLDTEAFF. CDR3 sequence (DNA): TGTGCCAGCAGCTCCTCCGGTGGGCTGGACACTGAAGCTTTCTTT.

As for this clonotype: One end of the junction is discordant with germline, which a read error may explain. The chain employs TRBV3-1 and TRBJ1-2; 8 positions match TRBD1. The germline gives CDR1 LGHDT, CDR2 YNNKEL (reference sequence). The CDR3 length is 15 residues. CDR3 coding DNA: TGTGCCAGCAGCCCGGGACAGGTTACCTCCTATGACTACACCTTC. Its translation: CASSPGQVTSYDYTF.

This clonotype has just one count. The rearrangement joins TRBV12-3 or TRBV12-4 to TRBJ2-2; D perhaps matches TRBD1 (5 bases). Trimming cost V 6 bases and J 1 base, with 18 bases left between them. CDR3 length: 17 residues. The CDR3 DNA is TGTGCCAGCAGCCATTTTTACTGGGGCAGGAACACCGGGGAGCTGTTTTTT. This gives the protein CASSHFYWGRNTGELFF.

With regard to this clonotype: Mismatch with germline at one junction end may stem from a read error. The chain employs TRBV6-6 and TRBJ1-2; D gene ambiguous. The CDR3 totals 13 residues. Germline V gene data show CDR1 as MNHNY and CDR2 as SVGAGI (reference sequence). CDR3 coding DNA: TGTGCCAGCAGTGACTCCCCACGCTATGGCTACACCTTC. Encoded protein: CASSDSPRYGYTF.

The chain joins TRBV2 to TRBJ1-1, with a weak D call TRBD1 (6 bases). Germline CDR1 reads SNHLY; CDR2 reads FYNNEI. Trimming left V 3 bases short and J 2 bases short, with 13 bases between. This CDR3 spans 15 amino acids. The CDR3 bases are TGTGCCAGCAGTGATGGAGGGGGGGATAACACTGAAGCTTTCTTT. Protein: CASSDGGGDNTEAFF.

This sequence joins TRBV9 and TRBJ1-1; TRBD1 matches at 9 bases. This CDR3 region has 14 residues. J lost 9 bases, V lost 2 bases, and 8 bases had no gene match. The germline CDR1 and CDR2 sequences are SGDLS and YYNGEE. The CDR3 protein is CASSVGQGSAKAFF. The CDR3 nucleotides read TGTGCCAGCAGCGTGGGACAGGGATCGGCTAAAGCTTTCTTT.

The chain is built from TRBV21-1 and TRBJ1-2. TRBV21-1 is recorded as a pseudogene. The CDR3 consists of 17 residues. The CDR3 loop is CASSTNLPVGNHYGYTF. The CDR3 DNA follows: TGTGCCAGCAGCACTAACCTCCCCGTCGGTAATCACTATGGCTACACCTTC.

The chain recombines TRBV7-2 with TRBJ1-4, with D tentatively TRBD1 (6 bases). V was cut by 3 bases and J by 4 bases, with 15 bases left in between. The CDR3 is 16 amino acids. Germline assignment: CDR1 SGHTA and CDR2 FQGNSA. DNA of the CDR3: TGTGCCAGCAGCTTTCCCCCGGGACATGTTAATGAAAAACTGTTTTTT. It codes for CASSFPPGHVNEKLFF. Combining the CDR3 with reference TRBV7-2 and TRBJ1-4 gives the whole variable domain GAGVSQSPSNKVTEKGKDVELRCDPISGHTALYWYRQSLGQGLEFLIYFQGNSAPDKSGLPSDRFSAERTGGSVSTLTIQRTQQEDSAVYLCASSFPPGHVNEKLFFGSGTQLSVL.

The gene calls are TRBV30 and TRBJ1-1; D is possibly TRBD1 (6 bases). V lost 0 bases, J lost 5 bases, and 10 bases lay in between. This CDR3 has 13 amino acids. Germline CDR1 GTSNPN, CDR2 SVGIG (reference sequence). DNA of the CDR3: TGTGCCTGGAGTGTAGTAGGGGGAACTGAAGCTTTCTTT. It codes for CAWSVVGGTEAFF. The whole variable domain, remainder taken from reference TRBV30 and TRBJ1-1, is SQTIHQWPATLVQPVGSPLSLECTVEGTSNPNLYWYRQAAGRGLQLLFYSVGIGQISSEVPQNLSASRPQDRQFILSSKKLLLSDSGFYLCAWSVVGGTEAFFGQGTRLTVV.

V gene TRBV10-3 combines with J gene TRBJ2-5, with 13 bases identical to TRBD2. Germline lookup yields CDR1 ENHRY and CDR2 SYGVKD. Trimming at V came to 0 bases and at J to 11 bases, leaving 12 bases not matched to a gene. This CDR3 is built from 17 residues. The CDR3: CAISESGTSGEYNEQYF. DNA of the CDR3: TGTGCCATCAGTGAGTCGGGGACTAGCGGGGAGTACAATGAGCAGTACTTC.

The CDR3 is CASSQDDGRSSYEQYF. CDR3 nucleotide sequence: TGTGCCAGCAGCCAAGATGACGGGAGGAGCTCCTACGAGCAGTACTTC. This chain connects TRBV3-1 to TRBJ2-7; 7 bases map to TRBD2. This CDR3 contains 16 residues. Germline assignment: CDR1 LGHDT and CDR2 YNNKEL (reference sequence). After removal of 0 bases from V and 0 bases from J, the junction contained 5 bases not matched to a gene.

V usage is TRBV28 and J usage is TRBJ2-1, with no clear D. CDR1 is MDHEN and CDR2 is SYDVKM in the germline V gene. V was shortened by 7 bases and J by 0 bases, with 7 bases between the two germline ends. This CDR3 is built from 13 residues. CDR3 loop: CASIRASYNEQFF. The CDR3 nucleotides are TGTGCCAGCATACGGGCCTCCTACAATGAGCAGTTCTTC.

J is TRBJ1-1 and V is TRBV9; no firm D call. Germline CDR1 is SGDLS and CDR2 is YYNGEE. The CDR3 extends over 15 amino acids. Trimming removed 0 bases at V and 1 base at J, with 10 bases between. The DNA of the CDR3 is TGTGCCAGCAGCGTAGCAAAGGCCTCGAACACTGAAGCTTTCTTT. Its translation: CASSVAKASNTEAFF.

The chain combines TRBV12-3 or TRBV12-4 with TRBJ1-1; 7 bases are a match to TRBD1. This CDR3 is 14 amino acids long. With V trimmed by 6 bases and J by 0 bases, 4 bases remained unmatched. Here the CDR3 reads CASSRGQLNTEAFF. The DNA of the CDR3 is TGTGCCAGCAGCCGGGGACAGCTGAACACTGAAGCTTTCTTT.

The chain is built from TRBV20-1 and TRBJ1-4; D remains ambiguous. The germline V gene has CDR1 DFQATT and CDR2 SNEGSKA (reference sequence). CDR3 size: 14 residues. Deletions cut 3 bases from V and 7 bases from J, with 15 bases between. In DNA form, the CDR3 reads TGCAGTGCTAGGGTCCCGTTGAACGGTGAAAAACTGTTTTTT. Protein: CSARVPLNGEKLFF.

Many counts were recorded for this clonotype. The chain recombines TRBV29-1 with TRBJ1-2, with TRBD1 matching over 11 bases. CDR1 and CDR2 from the germline V gene are SQVTM and ANQGSEA. This CDR3 has 14 amino acids. V gave up 7 bases and J gave up 8 bases; unmatched junction bases: 12. CDR3 sequence (DNA): TGCAGCGCATCCGGGACAGGGGGTACTGGAGGCTACACCTTC. It is translated as CSASGTGGTGGYTF.

V gene TRBV6-2 or TRBV6-3 combines with J gene TRBJ1-2; no clear D gene. The CDR3 contains 12 residues. With 5 bases removed from V and 8 bases from J, the gap between germline ends came to 12 bases. The V gene's germline CDR1 is MNHEY and CDR2 SVGEGT. The CDR3 reads CASSQFLGGYTF. CDR3 in DNA: TGTGCCAGCAGTCAGTTCCTTGGCGGCTACACCTTC.

The gene calls are TRBV27 and TRBJ2-3, with 8 nucleotides matching TRBD1. In germline, CDR1 is MNHEY, CDR2 SMNVEV (reference sequence). This CDR3 comprises 13 residues. With V trimmed by 4 bases and J by 6 bases, 3 bases remained unmatched. CDR3 sequence reads: CASSYRTGDTQYF. The CDR3 coding sequence is TGTGCCAGCAGTTATAGGACAGGGGATACGCAGTATTTT.

The chain couples TRBV27 to TRBJ1-2; a weak D match, TRBD1 (6 bases). In germline, CDR1 is MNHEY, CDR2 SMNVEV (reference sequence). Trimming cost V 0 bases and J 7 bases, with 18 bases left between them. The CDR3 contains 16 residues. The CDR3 DNA follows: TGTGCCAGCAGTTTATCTAGAAACAGGGAAGTAGGTGGCTACACCTTC. Residues: CASSLSRNREVGGYTF.